This T cell receptor beta chain was recorded in a study of blood T cell repertoires in COVID-19 (dated by TCRdb to the early 2020s). Looking at the study overall: The collaborator samples originated in the United States, Italy and Spain and spanned the acute and convalescent phases of COVID-19. The prospective study material was composed of cDNA or gDNA derived from T cells, B-cell-depleted T cells, or PBMCs. Deeply sampled blood TCRbeta repertoires from subjects exposed to, actively infected with, or recovered from COVID-19 were included in the dataset. The repertoires were made available in a free public database intended to serve as a resource for research on the immune response to SARS-CoV-2. Samples came from the ongoing ImmuneRACE study (first 160 participants) plus 1,254 subjects from 6 global collaborators. Sample metadata almost always included a de-identified subject ID, COVID-19 status, age in years and sex. Where HLA class I and class II types were available, the types were taken from metadata supplied by the sample provider, not from assay-based typing.

The collaborating institutions used their own protocols to collect whole blood in K2EDTA tubes. For TCRbeta analysis, collaborators shipped samples as frozen whole blood, isolated PBMCs, or DNA extracted from either of those sample types. What the authors observed across the whole study: The amount of clinical and demographic metadata varied by source and participant and was provided uncurated.

As for this clone: This clone's antigen is unknown. No per-base quality is available; no much larger clone lies one base away.

TCRbeta CDR3 regions were amplified from genomic DNA by means of the immunoSEQ Assay, a bias-controlled multiplex PCR. The paper's data handling went like this. Within the assay, amplification of reference gene primers was used to estimate how many nucleated cells each sample contained. To quantify the absolute abundance of each unique TCRbeta CDR3 rearrangement, sequence reads were collapsed and filtered. For each sample, productive Simpson clonality was calculated as the square root of Simpson's diversity index over productive rearrangements. Drawn from immuneACCESS, this table holds only the in-frame rearrangements with V and J called that TCRdb kept. Clones are partly lost; checked studies trace under half to an unresolved V gene and leave the rest unexplained. That table is the source of V, J and clone size, and D and trimming were worked out from the DNA. Recorded for this sample are 350,000 to 550,000 clones; 75% to 90% of them occurred a single time. The ten top clones hold 4% to 4.5% of the sample.

Trimming accounts for 7 bases at V and 1 base at J, while the number of junction bases matched to no gene is 10. There are 17 amino acids in the CDR3, from cysteine to phenylalanine inclusive. Here the CDR3 DNA is all that survives: 51 bases in frame from base 1. CDR1 and CDR2, looked up from the germline V gene, are LGHNT and FRNRAP. The specimen sequenced was peripheral blood. The origin of this receptor is a woman in her 30s with acute or convalescent COVID-19. This chain is built from TRBV12-5 and TRBJ2-1, and TRBD2 matches 10 of the central bases. In nucleotide form, the sequence is TGTGCTAGTGCCCAATTTAGCGGGGGGACTTCCTACAATGAGCAGTTCTTC. This translates into CASAQFSGGTSYNEQFF.